This T cell receptor beta chain was observed in a study of technical replicates of blood from several donors. Here immunoSEQ multiplex PCR was the method, and the copy in TCRdb shows in-frame clones only, minus some. The data contain roughly 85,000 clones, 94% of them singletons. This CDR3 is 13 amino acids long. Germline V gene data show CDR1 as MDHEN and CDR2 as SYDVKM. V was clipped by 2 bases and J by 12 bases, with 13 bases between them. This TCR came from a human donor in good health. The specimen was T cells isolated from PBMCs. This rearrangement joins TRBV28 to TRBJ1-4, with D possibly TRBD1 on 6 matching bases. Here the CDR3 DNA reads TGTGCCAGCAGTTTAGGGGGCAGGACGGAACTGTTTTTT. It specifies CASSLGGRTELFF. The full variable domain, with the rest looked up from reference TRBV28 and TRBJ1-4, is DVKVTQSSRYLVKRTGEKVFLECVQDMDHENMFWYRQDPGLGLRLIYFSYDVKMKEKGDIPEGYSVSREKKERFSLILESASTNQTSMYLCASSLGGRTELFFGSGTQLSVL.